This TCR beta chain was retrieved from a study of CD8 T cells in ankylosing spondylitis. Study outcomes and limitations: Reports of some motif variants in reactive arthritis synovial fluid and blood predate this one. Blood of patients with ankylosing spondylitis appeared to be characterized by a TCR beta motif of 8 or 9 highly homologous variants. Within matched ankylosing spondylitis synovial fluid, disease-linked clones were reportedly significantly enriched.

Germline V lookup: CDR1 DFQATT, CDR2 SNEGSKA (reference sequence). V lost 3 bases, J lost 9 bases, and 16 bases lay in between. The CDR3 sequence is 13 residues long. This clonotype was recorded many times. The antigen is not known. Quantitative molecular-barcoded 5'-RACE generated the TCR beta libraries. In TCRdb, the 5' RACE reads were re-called with MiXCR into one record per CDR3 protein. The profile shows tens of thousands of distinct CDR3 sequences, more than 5.5% of them singletons. The chain employs TRBV20-1 and TRBJ2-3; no definite D call. The specimen sequenced was blood, either unsorted or a sorted T cell fraction (not recorded which). This clonotype originated in a male donor with ankylosing spondylitis or in good health (not recorded which). Here the CDR3 DNA reads TGCAGTGCTAGTCCGGCACCGGGTCGCACGCAGTATTTT. This codes for CSASPAPGRTQYF.